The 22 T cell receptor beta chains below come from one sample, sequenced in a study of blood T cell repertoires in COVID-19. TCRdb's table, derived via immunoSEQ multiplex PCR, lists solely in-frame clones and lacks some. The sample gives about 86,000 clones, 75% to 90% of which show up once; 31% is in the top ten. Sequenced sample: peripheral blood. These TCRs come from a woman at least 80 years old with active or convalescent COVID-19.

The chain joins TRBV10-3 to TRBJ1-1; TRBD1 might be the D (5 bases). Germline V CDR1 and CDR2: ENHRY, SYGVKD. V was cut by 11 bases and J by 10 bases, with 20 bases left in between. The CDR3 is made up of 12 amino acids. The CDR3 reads CASHGAAGIAFF. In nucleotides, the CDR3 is TGTGCCTCGCATGGGGCGGCAGGGATAGCTTTCTTT.

The CDR3, as DNA: TGTGCCAGTAGTATCCTCGGAGGGGCCCTAGCCAAAAACATTCAGTACTTC. It encodes CASSILGGALAKNIQYF. The chain recombines TRBV19 with TRBJ2-4; D is perhaps TRBD2 (6 bases). Trimming stripped 3 bases from V and 0 bases from J, with 15 bases between. CDR3 size: 17 residues. In germline, CDR1 is LNHDA, CDR2 SQIVND (reference sequence).

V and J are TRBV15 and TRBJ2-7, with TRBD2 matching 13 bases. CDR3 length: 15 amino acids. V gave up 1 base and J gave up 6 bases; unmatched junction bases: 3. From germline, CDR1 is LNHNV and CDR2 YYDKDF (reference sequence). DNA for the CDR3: TGTGCCACCAGCAGAGCACTAGCGGGAGGGCGCGAGCAGTACTTC. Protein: CATSRALAGGREQYF.

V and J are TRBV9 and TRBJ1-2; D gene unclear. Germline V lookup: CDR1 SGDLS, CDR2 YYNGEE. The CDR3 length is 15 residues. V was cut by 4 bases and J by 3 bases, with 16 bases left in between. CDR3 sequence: CASSPSGRPDYGYTF. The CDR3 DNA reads TGTGCCAGCAGCCCATCCGGCAGGCCGGACTATGGCTACACCTTC.

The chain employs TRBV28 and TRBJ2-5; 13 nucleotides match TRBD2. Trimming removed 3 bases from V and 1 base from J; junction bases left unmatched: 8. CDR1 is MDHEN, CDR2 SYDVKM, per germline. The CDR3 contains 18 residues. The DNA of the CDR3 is TGTGCCAGCAGTTTCCCGACCGGACTAGCGGGGGTCCAAGAGACCCAGTACTTC. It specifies CASSFPTGLAGVQETQYF.

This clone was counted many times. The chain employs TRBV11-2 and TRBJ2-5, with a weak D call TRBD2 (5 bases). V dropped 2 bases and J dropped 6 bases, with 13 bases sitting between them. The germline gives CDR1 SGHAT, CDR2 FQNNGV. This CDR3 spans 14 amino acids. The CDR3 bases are TGTGCCAGCAGCTTACTTAGCGCTTTGCAGACCCAGTACTTC. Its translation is CASSLLSALQTQYF.

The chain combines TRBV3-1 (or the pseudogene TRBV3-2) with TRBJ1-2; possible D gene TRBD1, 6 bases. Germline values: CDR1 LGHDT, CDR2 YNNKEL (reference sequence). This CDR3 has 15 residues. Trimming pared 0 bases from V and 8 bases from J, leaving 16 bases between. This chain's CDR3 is CASSQERLRGRGYTF. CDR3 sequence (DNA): TGTGCCAGCAGCCAAGAGAGGTTGAGGGGGAGAGGCTACACCTTC.

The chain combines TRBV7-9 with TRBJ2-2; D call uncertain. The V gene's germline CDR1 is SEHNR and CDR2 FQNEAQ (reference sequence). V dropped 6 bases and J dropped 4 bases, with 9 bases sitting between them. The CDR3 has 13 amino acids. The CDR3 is CASRPQVTGELFF. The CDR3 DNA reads TGTGCCAGCAGGCCCCAGGTCACCGGGGAGCTGTTTTTT.

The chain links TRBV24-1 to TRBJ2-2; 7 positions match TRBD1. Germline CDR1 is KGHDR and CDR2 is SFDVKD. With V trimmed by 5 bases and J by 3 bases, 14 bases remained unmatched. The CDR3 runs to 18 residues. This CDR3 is CATSGPTQGSPYTGELFF. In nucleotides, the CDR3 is TGTGCCACCAGTGGTCCGACACAGGGGTCTCCCTACACCGGGGAGCTGTTTTTT.

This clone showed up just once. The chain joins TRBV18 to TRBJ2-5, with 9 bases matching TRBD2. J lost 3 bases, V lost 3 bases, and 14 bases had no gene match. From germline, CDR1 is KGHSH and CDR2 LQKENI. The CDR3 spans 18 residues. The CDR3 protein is CASSPFSVGAGGEETQYF. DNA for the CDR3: TGTGCCAGCTCACCCTTTTCAGTCGGAGCGGGAGGAGAAGAGACCCAGTACTTC.

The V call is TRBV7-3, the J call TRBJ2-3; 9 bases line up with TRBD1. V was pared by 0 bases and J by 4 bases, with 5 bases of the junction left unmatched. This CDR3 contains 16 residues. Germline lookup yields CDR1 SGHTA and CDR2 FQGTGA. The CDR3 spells CASSLTGTGRADTQYF. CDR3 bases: TGTGCCAGCAGCTTAACGGGGACAGGGAGGGCAGATACGCAGTATTTT.

The CDR3 nucleotides are TGTGCCAGCAGTTTGGGCACTTATCAGCCCCAGCATTTT. Protein: CASSLGTYQPQHF. The chain is built from TRBV12-3 or TRBV12-4 and TRBJ1-5; D is ambiguous. This CDR3 has 13 residues. The ends were cut back, 3 bases at V and 5 bases at J, with 8 bases in the middle.

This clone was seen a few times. For the CDR3, the DNA is TGTGCCAGCAGCTCGGGAGAACGGCAGTTCTTC. It is translated as CASSSGERQFF. This sequence joins TRBV7-9 and TRBJ2-1, with D tentatively TRBD2 (6 bases). V was clipped by 4 bases and J by 12 bases, with 10 bases between them. Germline V gene lookup returns CDR1 SEHNR and CDR2 FQNEAQ (reference sequence). The CDR3 runs to 11 residues.

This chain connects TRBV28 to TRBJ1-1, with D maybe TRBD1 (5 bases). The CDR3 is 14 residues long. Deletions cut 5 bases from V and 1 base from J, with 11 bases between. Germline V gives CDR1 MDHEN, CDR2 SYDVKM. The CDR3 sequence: CASSPGMGNTEAFF. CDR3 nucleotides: TGTGCCAGCAGTCCAGGGATGGGGAACACTGAAGCTTTCTTT.

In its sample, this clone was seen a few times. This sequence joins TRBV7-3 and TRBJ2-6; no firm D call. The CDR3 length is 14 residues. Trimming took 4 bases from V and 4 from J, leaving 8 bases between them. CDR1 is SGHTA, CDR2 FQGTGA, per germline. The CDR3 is CASSWAPGANVLTF. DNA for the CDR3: TGTGCCAGCAGCTGGGCCCCCGGGGCCAACGTCCTGACTTTC.

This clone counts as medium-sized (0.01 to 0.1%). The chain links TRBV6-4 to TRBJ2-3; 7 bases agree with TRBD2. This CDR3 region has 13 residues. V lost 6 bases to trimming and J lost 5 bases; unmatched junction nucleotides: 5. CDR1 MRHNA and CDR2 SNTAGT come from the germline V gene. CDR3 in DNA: TGTGCCAGCAGCCCCACTAGCGAAGATACGCAGTATTTT. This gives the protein CASSPTSEDTQYF.

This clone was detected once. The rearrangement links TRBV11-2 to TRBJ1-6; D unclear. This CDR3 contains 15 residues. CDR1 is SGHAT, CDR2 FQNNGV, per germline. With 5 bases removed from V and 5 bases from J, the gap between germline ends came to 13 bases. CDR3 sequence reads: CASSPAIANNSPLHF. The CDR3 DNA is TGTGCCAGCAGCCCCGCAATAGCGAATAATTCACCCCTCCACTTT.

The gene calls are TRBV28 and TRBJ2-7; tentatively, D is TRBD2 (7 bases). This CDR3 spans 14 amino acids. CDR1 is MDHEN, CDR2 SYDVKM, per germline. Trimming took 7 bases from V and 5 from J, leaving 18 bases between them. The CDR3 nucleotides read TGTGCCAGCAACCCTGGGGGGGGCGGGGACGAGCAGTACTTC. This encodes CASNPGGGGDEQYF.

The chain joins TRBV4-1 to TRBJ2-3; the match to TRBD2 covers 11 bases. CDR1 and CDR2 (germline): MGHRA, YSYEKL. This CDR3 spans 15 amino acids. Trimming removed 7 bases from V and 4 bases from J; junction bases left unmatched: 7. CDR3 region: CASNPLAGGPDTQYF. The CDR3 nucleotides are TGCGCCAGCAACCCCTTAGCGGGGGGGCCAGATACGCAGTATTTT.

The CDR3 DNA reads as TGTGCCAGCAGCCCAGGGACAGGGATAAACGAGCAGTACTTC. This encodes CASSPGTGINEQYF. This chain uses TRBV9 with TRBJ2-7; 9 bases agree with TRBD1. Trimming took 4 bases from V and 5 from J; bases not matched to a gene: 7. The CDR3 contains 14 residues. Germline V CDR1 and CDR2: SGDLS, YYNGEE.

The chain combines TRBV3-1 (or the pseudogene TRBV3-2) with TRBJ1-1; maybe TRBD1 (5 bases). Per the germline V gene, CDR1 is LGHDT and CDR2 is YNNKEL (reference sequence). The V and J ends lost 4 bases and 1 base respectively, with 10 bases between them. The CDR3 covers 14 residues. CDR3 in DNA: TGTGCCAGCAGCCGAGTGGGGGGGAACACTGAAGCTTTCTTT. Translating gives CASSRVGGNTEAFF.

The CDR3 is CASSQNRGLGNQPQHF. For the CDR3, the DNA is TGCGCCAGCAGCCAAAACAGGGGGCTGGGCAATCAGCCCCAGCATTTT. V usage is TRBV4-3 and J usage is TRBJ1-5; 9 nucleotides line up with TRBD1. CDR1 is LGHNA, CDR2 YSLEER, per germline. V lost 2 bases to trimming and J lost 2 bases; unmatched junction nucleotides: 4. The CDR3 totals 16 residues.